This TCR beta chain was identified during a study of Graves' ophthalmopathy and Graves' hyperthyroidism. General study findings and limits: A model of 13 signatures distinguished ophthalmopathy from stable hyperthyroidism at around 90% sensitivity and roughly 82% specificity. Most expanded thyroid clonotypes above 0.001 frequency also appeared in blood. Sensitivity of roughly 71% and specificity of roughly 78% were achieved by the model that predicted ophthalmopathy progression.

Trimming removed 6 bases at V and 5 bases at J, with 13 bases between. CDR3 length: 13 amino acids. Germline CDR1 and CDR2: SGHTA and FQGNSA. Turning to this clonotype: Its specificity is not known.

Using RNA transcripts, the TCR beta CDR3 regions were amplified. HTBI-primed first-round RT-PCR preceded second-round multiplex PCR. Each CDR3 protein gets one entry after TCRdb re-called the multiplex PCR reads with MiXCR. The sample carries approximately 540,000 distinct CDR3 sequences, 35% to 45% recorded once. The specimen was peripheral blood or thyroid tissue (not recorded which). This receptor was obtained from an adult man with Graves' hyperthyroidism. This chain joins TRBV7-2 and TRBJ2-5, with D perhaps matching TRBD2 (5 bases). As DNA, the CDR3 is TGTGCCAGCAGTCGGAGGTCCCGGGAGACCCAGTACTTC. It translates to CASSRRSRETQYF.